This record concerns one T cell receptor (beta chain) sequence. What it recognizes is unknown. This sample stems from a study of cytomegalovirus exposure and HLA in healthy donors. Looking at the study overall: Drawn from HLA-typed donors, some 80 million unique TCRs were held in an early data release. Findings of the study overall: Among immune exposure information, only CMV serostatus was available.

The PCR made use of 60 Vbeta and 13 Jbeta primers. Libraries were prepared by immunoSEQ multiplex PCR; TCRdb keeps only in-frame clonotypes and omits some of them. Of roughly 290,000 clones in the sample, roughly 90% were seen once. Germline CDR1 SGHRS, CDR2 YFSETQ. Losses at the gene ends were 0 bases for V and 14 bases for J; bases not matched to a gene: 9. The CDR3 sequence is 13 residues long. Sequencing was performed on PBMCs. This chain links TRBV5-1 with TRBJ1-1; 8 positions match TRBD1. The origin of this receptor is a woman in her late teens or twenties in good health and CMV-seronegative. The CDR3 here is CASSLGGQVAHFF. The DNA of the CDR3 is TGCGCCAGCAGCTTGGGGGGACAGGTTGCTCACTTCTTT.